The 5 T cell receptor beta chains given below trace back to one sample, sequenced in a study of blood T cell repertoires in COVID-19 (dated by TCRdb to the early 2020s). The receptor library was made with the immunoSEQ multiplex PCR assay. As stored in TCRdb, this immuneACCESS dataset retains in-frame rearrangements with V and J assigned. A fraction of the clones does not appear; measured against another copy, unresolved V genes explain less than half of the discrepancy, and the remainder lacks a known reason. Here the sample has around 130,000 clones; less than 90% occur a single time. The ten largest clones take up approximately 1.8% of the sample. Sequenced: peripheral blood. The receptors were gathered from a man between 70 and 80 years old with acute or convalescent COVID-19.

This rearrangement joins TRBV19 to TRBJ2-2, with TRBD1 matching 9 bases. The CDR3 contains 14 residues. Germline V gives CDR1 LNHDA, CDR2 SQIVND (reference sequence). Trimming at V came to 7 bases and at J to 3 bases, leaving 3 bases not matched to a gene. CDR3 DNA: TGTGCCAGTAACAGGGGGCTGGACACCGGGGAGCTGTTTTTT. Translated: CASNRGLDTGELFF.

CDR3 sequence (DNA): TGCAGCGTTGGTACGACAGAAGACAAGCCCCAGCATTTT. Encoded protein: CSVGTTEDKPQHF. This sequence joins TRBV29-1 and TRBJ1-5; D may be TRBD1 (5 bases). The V gene lost 4 bases and the J gene lost 8 bases, with 15 bases spanning the gap. In germline, CDR1 is SQVTM, CDR2 ANQGSEA. CDR3 length: 13 amino acids.

This rearrangement joins TRBV20-1 to TRBJ1-3; tentative D call: TRBD1 (5 bases). This CDR3 has 12 residues. Deletions cut 4 bases from V and 7 bases from J, with 11 bases between. CDR1 is DFQATT, CDR2 SNEGSKA, per germline (reference sequence). The CDR3: CSAIDSWNTIYF. The CDR3 region has the DNA TGCAGTGCTATTGACAGTTGGAACACCATATATTTT.

V gene TRBV12-3 or TRBV12-4 combines with J gene TRBJ1-2, with 7 bases aligning to TRBD1. The CDR3 contains 13 residues. The J segment lost 2 bases and the V segment lost 6 bases, leaving 3 bases of the junction unmatched. The CDR3 reads CASSNRGNYGYTF. CDR3 in DNA: TGTGCCAGCAGCAACAGGGGCAACTATGGCTACACCTTC.

The table lists this clone with a few counts. The genes are TRBV20-1 and TRBJ1-6; D uncertain. CDR1 and CDR2 (germline): DFQATT, SNEGSKA (reference sequence). The CDR3 is 11 amino acids. V gave up 4 bases and J gave up 9 bases, with 7 bases separating them. DNA of the CDR3: TGCAGTGCTATTGGGAGTTCACCCCTCCACTTT. Its protein product is CSAIGSSPLHF.